The present TCR beta chain was sequenced within a study of identical twins. Study-wide findings and caveats: Excess twin sharing in beta out-of-frame sequences was weaker. Zero-insertion analyses could be partly confounded by invariant MAIT and iNKT cells.

One entry per CDR3 protein results from TCRdb running MiXCR on the 5' RACE reads. The sample holds 250,000 to 300,000 distinct CDR3 sequences; around 8.3% are singletons and the top ten take less than 4%. The germline V and J ends were trimmed by 1 base and 2 bases, with 13 bases remaining between them. There are 16 residues in the CDR3. Germline CDR1 reads SGHVS; CDR2 reads FNYEAQ. This clonotype was found many times. Its antigen is still unknown. This sample also belongs to another study, concerning yellow fever vaccine responses in identical twins.

The sequenced material came from CD8+ T cells sorted from blood. The receptor's source is a woman aged 18-29 years in good health. V usage is TRBV7-6 and J usage is TRBJ2-3; the D gene is possibly TRBD2 (6 bases). The CDR3: CASSLVRGGTTDTQYF. The CDR3 DNA sequence: TGTGCCAGCAGCTTAGTCCGAGGAGGGACCACAGATACGCAGTATTTT.